A selection of T cell receptor beta chains follows, all from one sample in a study of blood T cell repertoires in COVID-19. TCRdb keeps only in-frame clones here, not all; method: immunoSEQ multiplex PCR. The table lists 35,000 to 45,000 clones, 70% to 80% of them singletons. Material for sequencing was peripheral blood. These receptors were obtained from a man in his sixties or seventies with active or convalescent COVID-19. The CDR3 runs from the conserved cysteine through the conserved F or W. D genes are given only for firm matches. Rows give clone size only sometimes, using once, few, many, or a class for an expanded clone.

clone_size: .; j_call: TRBJ2-2; v_call: TRBV2; d_call: TRBD1; cdr3_aa: CASKGTDTGELFF; cdr3_nt: TGTGCCAGCAAGGGGACAGACACCGGGGAGCTGTTTTTT
clone_size: .; j_call: TRBJ2-4; v_call: TRBV27; d_call: .; cdr3_aa: CASSAPAKNIQYF; cdr3_nt: TGTGCCAGCAGTGCGCCTGCCAAAAACATTCAGTACTTC
clone_size: few; j_call: TRBJ1-1; v_call: TRBV6-6; d_call: TRBD1; cdr3_aa: CASSAPGQGLVAFF; cdr3_nt: TGTGCCAGCAGTGCCCCGGGACAGGGGTTGGTTGCTTTCTTT
clone_size: few; j_call: TRBJ2-3; v_call: TRBV29-1; d_call: .; cdr3_aa: CSVTRGGRVRQYF; cdr3_nt: TGCAGCGTCACTAGGGGGGGGCGGGTTCGGCAGTATTTT
clone_size: .; j_call: TRBJ1-2; v_call: TRBV12-3/TRBV12-4; d_call: TRBD1; cdr3_aa: CASRGRTGLTF; cdr3_nt: TGTGCCAGCAGGGGTCGGACAGGGTTGACCTTC
clone_size: .; j_call: TRBJ2-7; v_call: TRBV11-2; d_call: .; cdr3_aa: CASSPRVGGQYEQYF; cdr3_nt: TGTGCCAGCAGCCCCCGGGTAGGGGGACAATACGAGCAGTACTTC
clone_size: .; j_call: TRBJ2-2; v_call: TRBV6-5; d_call: .; cdr3_aa: CASSSRQTTGELFF; cdr3_nt: TGTGCCAGCAGTTCACGACAGACCACCGGGGAGCTGTTTTTT
clone_size: .; j_call: TRBJ2-7; v_call: TRBV14; d_call: TRBD2; cdr3_aa: CASSQDFGRYEQYF; cdr3_nt: TGTGCCAGCAGCCAAGATTTCGGGAGGTACGAGCAGTACTTC
clone_size: once; j_call: TRBJ1-5; v_call: TRBV10-3; d_call: .; cdr3_aa: CAISESGQETRPQHF; cdr3_nt: TGTGCCATCAGTGAGTCGGGCCAGGAAACGAGGCCCCAGCATTTT
clone_size: .; j_call: TRBJ2-2; v_call: TRBV7-6; d_call: .; cdr3_aa: CASSLQGRVGPYTGELFF; cdr3_nt: TGTGCCAGCAGCTTACAGGGTCGCGTGGGTCCCTACACCGGGGAGCTGTTTTTT
clone_size: .; j_call: TRBJ1-1; v_call: TRBV30; d_call: .; cdr3_aa: CAWRRQGTEAFF; cdr3_nt: TGTGCCTGGAGACGGCAGGGCACTGAAGCTTTCTTT
clone_size: .; j_call: TRBJ2-6; v_call: TRBV5-4; d_call: .; cdr3_aa: CASSSEVGKGSGANVLTF; cdr3_nt: TGTGCCAGCAGCTCGGAGGTAGGGAAGGGCTCTGGGGCCAACGTCCTGACTTTC